Listed below are T cell receptor beta chains from one sample, sequenced in a study of blood T cell repertoires in COVID-19. Method: immunoSEQ multiplex PCR; TCRdb's copy keeps in-frame clones and lacks some. The repertoire holds approximately 350,000 clones, with around 90% as singletons. Specimen: peripheral blood. The receptor set was obtained from a man in his forties or fifties with acute or convalescent COVID-19. The CDR3 runs from the conserved cysteine through the conserved F or W. The D gene is left open where the match is weak. Some rows have no size entry. The others give once, few or many, or a class for an expanded clone.

-	TRBJ2-7	TRBV5-1	TRBD1	CASSEFDRGPYEQYF	TGCGCCAGCAGCGAATTTGACAGGGGGCCCTACGAGCAGTACTTC
-	TRBJ1-2	TRBV7-9	-	CASSFLIFLGRDGGYTF	TGTGCCAGCAGCTTCCTCATTTTCCTGGGGAGGGATGGTGGCTACACCTTC
-	TRBJ2-7	TRBV6-2/TRBV6-3	-	CASSYSRAVQGEQYF	TGTGCCAGCAGTTACTCGAGGGCAGTCCAGGGGGAGCAGTACTTC
once	TRBJ1-4	TRBV5-4	TRBD1	CASSLRQGEKLFF	TGTGCCAGCAGCCTTAGACAGGGAGAAAAACTGTTTTTT
once	TRBJ2-7	TRBV7-7	-	CASSPDRFSYEQYF	TGTGCTAGCAGCCCGGACAGATTCTCCTACGAGCAGTACTTC
-	TRBJ2-7	TRBV4-1	TRBD2	CASSLGLAGAYEQYF	TGCGCCAGCAGCCTTGGACTAGCGGGAGCCTACGAGCAGTACTTC
-	TRBJ1-2	TRBV6-5	-	CASSAYDSYGYTF	TGTGCCAGCAGCGCCTACGACAGCTATGGCTACACCTTC
-	TRBJ2-2	TRBV9	-	CASSETGTPTGELFF	TGTGCCAGCAGCGAAACCGGGACACCAACCGGGGAGCTGTTTTTT
few	TRBJ2-1	TRBV10-3	TRBD1	CATGPDRYLEQFF	TGTGCCACAGGACCGGACAGGTACCTTGAGCAGTTCTTC
few	TRBJ1-3	TRBV11-3	TRBD1	CASSLQGAPGNTIYF	TGTGCCAGCAGCTTGCAGGGGGCGCCTGGAAACACCATATATTTT
-	TRBJ2-7	TRBV7-8	-	CASSLSSYEQYF	TGTGCCAGCAGCCTCTCGTCTTACGAGCAGTACTTC
-	TRBJ2-3	TRBV6-5	TRBD1	CASSPGGQETDTQYF	TGTGCCAGCAGCCCGGGCGGACAGGAAACAGATACGCAGTATTTT
-	TRBJ1-1	TRBV5-8	-	CASSLGLSNTEAFF	TGTGCCAGCAGCTTAGGACTCTCGAACACTGAAGCTTTCTTT
-	TRBJ1-1	TRBV7-2	-	CASSLGEGTEAFF	TGTGCCAGCAGCTTAGGAGAGGGAACTGAAGCTTTCTTT
-	TRBJ2-3	TRBV7-3	TRBD2	CASRELAGVDDTQYF	TGTGCCAGCAGGGAACTAGCGGGGGTCGACGATACGCAGTATTTT
once	TRBJ2-7	TRBV19	-	CASSIGLDWQYEQYF	TGTGCCAGTAGTATCGGGCTGGACTGGCAGTACGAGCAGTACTTC